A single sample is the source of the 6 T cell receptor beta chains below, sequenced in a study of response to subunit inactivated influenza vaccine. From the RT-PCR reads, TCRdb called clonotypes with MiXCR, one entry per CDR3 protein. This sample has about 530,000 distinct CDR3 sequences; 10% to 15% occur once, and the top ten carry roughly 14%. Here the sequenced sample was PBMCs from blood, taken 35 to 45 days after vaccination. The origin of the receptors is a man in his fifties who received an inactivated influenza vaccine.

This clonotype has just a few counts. The CDR3 bases are TGCGCCAGCAGCCAAGACTGGACAGGGCCCATGGAGCTGTTTTTT. This translates into CASSQDWTGPMELFF. This rearrangement joins TRBV4-3 to TRBJ2-2; 8 positions agree with TRBD1. With V trimmed by 0 bases and J by 10 bases, 7 bases remained unmatched. This CDR3 has 15 residues. CDR1 is LGHNA and CDR2 is YSLEER in the germline V gene.

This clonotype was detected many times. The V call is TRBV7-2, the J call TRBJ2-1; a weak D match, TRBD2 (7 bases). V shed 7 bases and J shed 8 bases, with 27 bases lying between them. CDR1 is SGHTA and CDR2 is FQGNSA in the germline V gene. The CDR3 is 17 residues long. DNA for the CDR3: TGTGCCAGCATCCCCTTTAGGGGGGGGCCAAGGGGGGATGAGCAGTTCTTC. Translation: CASIPFRGGPRGDEQFF.

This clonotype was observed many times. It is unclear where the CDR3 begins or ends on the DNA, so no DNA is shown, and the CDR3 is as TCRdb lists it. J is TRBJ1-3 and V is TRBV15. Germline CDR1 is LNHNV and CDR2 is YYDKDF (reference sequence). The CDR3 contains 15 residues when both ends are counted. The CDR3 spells CATSRVFGQGNTIYF.

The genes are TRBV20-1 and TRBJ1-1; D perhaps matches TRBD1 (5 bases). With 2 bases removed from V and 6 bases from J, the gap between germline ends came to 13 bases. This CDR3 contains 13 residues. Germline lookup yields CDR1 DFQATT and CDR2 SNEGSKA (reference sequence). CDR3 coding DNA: TGCAGTGCTAGATTTGGGGCCGACGCTGAAGCTTTCTTT. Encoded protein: CSARFGADAEAFF.

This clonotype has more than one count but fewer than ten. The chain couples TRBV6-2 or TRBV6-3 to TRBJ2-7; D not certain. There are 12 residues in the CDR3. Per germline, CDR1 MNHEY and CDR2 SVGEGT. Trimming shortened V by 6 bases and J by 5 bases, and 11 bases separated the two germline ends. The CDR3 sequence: CASSLDIHEQYF. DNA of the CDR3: TGTGCCAGCAGCCTAGACATCCACGAGCAGTACTTC.

The CDR3 nucleotides read TGTGCCCCCCAGGGACTAGCGGTACCAAGAGCAGAGACCCAGTACTTC. Translated, it gives CAPQGLAVPRAETQYF. The genes are TRBV21-1 and TRBJ2-5; the D call TRBD2 from the table was never checked on the DNA. TRBV21-1 is classified as a pseudogene. The CDR3 length is 16 residues.